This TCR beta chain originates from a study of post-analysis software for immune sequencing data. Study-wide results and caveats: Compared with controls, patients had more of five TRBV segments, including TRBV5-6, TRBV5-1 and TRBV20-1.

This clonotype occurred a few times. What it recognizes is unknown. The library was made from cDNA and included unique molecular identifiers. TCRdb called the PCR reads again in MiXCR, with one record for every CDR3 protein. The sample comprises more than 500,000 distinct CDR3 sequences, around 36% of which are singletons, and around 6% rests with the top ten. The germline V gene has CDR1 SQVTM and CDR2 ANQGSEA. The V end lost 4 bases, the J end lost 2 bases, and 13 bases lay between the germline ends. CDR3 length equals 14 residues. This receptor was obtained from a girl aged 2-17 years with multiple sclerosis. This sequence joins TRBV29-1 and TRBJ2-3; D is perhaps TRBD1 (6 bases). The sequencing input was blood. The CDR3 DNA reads TGCAGCGTTGTCTGGGACACGAACACAGATACGCAGTATTTT. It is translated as CSVVWDTNTDTQYF.